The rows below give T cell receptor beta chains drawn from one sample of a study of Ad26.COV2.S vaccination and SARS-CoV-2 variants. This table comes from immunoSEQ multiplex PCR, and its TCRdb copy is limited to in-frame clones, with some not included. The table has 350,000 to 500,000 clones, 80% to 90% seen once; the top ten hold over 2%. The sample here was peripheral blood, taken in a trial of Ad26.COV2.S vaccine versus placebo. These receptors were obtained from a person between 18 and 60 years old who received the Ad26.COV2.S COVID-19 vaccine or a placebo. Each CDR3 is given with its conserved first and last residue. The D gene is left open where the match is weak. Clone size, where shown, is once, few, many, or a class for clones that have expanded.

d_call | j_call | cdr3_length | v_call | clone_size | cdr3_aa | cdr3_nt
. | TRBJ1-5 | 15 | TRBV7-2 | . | CASSFGRISNQPQHF | TGTGCCAGCAGCTTCGGACGGATTAGCAATCAGCCCCAGCATTTT
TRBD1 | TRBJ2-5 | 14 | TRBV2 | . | CASSLTGGGETQYF | TGTGCCAGCAGTCTGACAGGGGGCGGGGAGACCCAGTACTTC
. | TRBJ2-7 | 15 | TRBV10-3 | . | CAISESRTVSYEQYF | TGTGCCATCAGTGAGTCAAGAACAGTCTCCTACGAGCAGTACTTC
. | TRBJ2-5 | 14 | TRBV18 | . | CASSPLEGQETQYF | TGTGCCAGCTCACCCCTGGAGGGACAAGAGACCCAGTACTTC
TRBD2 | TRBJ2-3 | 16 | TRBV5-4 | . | CASSLGIAGGLNTQYF | TGTGCCAGCAGCTTGGGGATAGCGGGAGGGTTGAATACGCAGTATTTT
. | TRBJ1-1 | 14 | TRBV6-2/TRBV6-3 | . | CASSYSQGLPEAFF | TGTGCCAGCAGTTACTCTCAGGGTTTGCCTGAAGCTTTCTTT
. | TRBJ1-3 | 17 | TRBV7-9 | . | CASSFSYVEGSGNTIYF | TGTGCCAGCAGCTTTAGCTATGTTGAGGGCTCTGGAAACACCATATATTTT
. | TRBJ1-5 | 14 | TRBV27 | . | CASRTGGSNQPQHF | TGTGCCAGCAGAACTGGGGGGAGCAATCAGCCCCAGCATTTT
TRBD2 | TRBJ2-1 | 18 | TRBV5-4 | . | CASSFGTSGGISYNEQFF | TGTGCCAGCAGCTTTGGGACTAGCGGGGGGATCTCCTACAATGAGCAGTTCTTC
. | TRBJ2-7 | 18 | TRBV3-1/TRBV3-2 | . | CASNTKPPTAAVGYEQYF | TGTGCCAGCAATACTAAGCCCCCCACAGCGGCTGTGGGGTACGAGCAGTACTTC
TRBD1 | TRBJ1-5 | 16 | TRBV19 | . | CATARDRAYSNQPQHF | TGTGCCACCGCGCGGGACAGAGCATATAGCAATCAGCCCCAGCATTTT
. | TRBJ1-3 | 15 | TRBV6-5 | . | CASSPDGGGGNTIYF | TGTGCCAGCAGTCCTGATGGGGGGGGAGGAAACACCATATATTTT
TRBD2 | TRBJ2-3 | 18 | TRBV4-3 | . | CASSQGTSGGAGTDTQYF | TGCGCCAGCAGCCAAGGAACTAGCGGGGGGGCCGGGACAGATACGCAGTATTTT
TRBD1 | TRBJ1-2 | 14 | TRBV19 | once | CATNPWDRSPGYTF | TGTGCCACAAACCCCTGGGACAGATCGCCTGGCTACACCTTC
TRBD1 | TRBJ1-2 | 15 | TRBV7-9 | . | CASTLYELGQGGYTF | TGTGCCAGCACCCTTTACGAGCTTGGACAGGGTGGTTACACCTTC
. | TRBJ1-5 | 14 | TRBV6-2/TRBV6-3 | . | CASSSGRGGQPQHF | TGTGCCAGCAGTTCCGGCAGGGGTGGGCAGCCCCAGCATTTT
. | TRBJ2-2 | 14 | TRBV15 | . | CATSRDRESGELFF | TGTGCCACCAGCAGAGACAGAGAATCCGGGGAGCTGTTTTTT
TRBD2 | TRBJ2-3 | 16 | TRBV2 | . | CASSGRLAGGTDTQYF | TGTGCCAGCAGTGGGAGACTAGCGGGGGGCACAGATACGCAGTATTTT
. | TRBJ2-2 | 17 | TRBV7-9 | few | CASSLPAASLATGELFF | TGTGCCAGCAGCTTACCGGCCGCCTCGTTGGCCACCGGGGAGCTGTTTTTT
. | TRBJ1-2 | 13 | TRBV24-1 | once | CATSDPGLYGYTF | TGTGCCACCAGTGACCCTGGGCTTTATGGCTACACCTTC
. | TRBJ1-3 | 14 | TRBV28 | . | CASKRGDSGNTIYF | TGTGCCAGCAAAAGGGGGGACTCTGGAAACACCATATATTTT
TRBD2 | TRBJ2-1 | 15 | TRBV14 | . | CASSQDWTRSNEQFF | TGTGCCAGCAGCCAAGATTGGACTAGGTCGAATGAGCAGTTCTTC
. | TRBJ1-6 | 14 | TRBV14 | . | CASSQQGLDSPLHF | TGTGCCAGCAGCCAACAGGGTTTGGATTCACCCCTCCACTTT
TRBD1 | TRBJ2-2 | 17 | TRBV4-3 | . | CASSQGRGPIDTGELFF | TGCGCCAGCAGCCAAGGAAGGGGGCCGATCGACACCGGGGAGCTGTTTTTT
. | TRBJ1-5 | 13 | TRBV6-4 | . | CASSVYMGQPQHF | TGTGCCAGCAGTGTATATATGGGACAGCCCCAGCATTTT
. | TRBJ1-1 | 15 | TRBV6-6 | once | CASRSPGGKDTEAFF | TGTGCCAGCAGATCCCCCGGGGGTAAGGACACTGAAGCTTTCTTT
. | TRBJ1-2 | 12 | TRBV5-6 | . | CASSLGRGGYTF | TGTGCCAGCAGCTTGGGACGGGGTGGCTACACCTTC
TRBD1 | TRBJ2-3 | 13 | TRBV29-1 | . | CSATGQGTDTQYF | TGCAGCGCCACCGGACAGGGAACAGATACGCAGTATTTT
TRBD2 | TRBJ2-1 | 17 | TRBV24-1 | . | CATSDYMTSGSGNEQFF | TGTGCCACCAGTGACTACATGACTAGCGGGAGTGGGAATGAGCAGTTCTTC
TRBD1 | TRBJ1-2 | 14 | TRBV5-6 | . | CASSWDRTYSGYTF | TGTGCCAGCAGTTGGGACAGAACCTACTCTGGCTACACCTTC
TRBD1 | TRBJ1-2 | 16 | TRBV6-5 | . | CASSSKRTGTNYGYTF | TGTGCCAGCAGTTCCAAAAGGACAGGGACTAACTATGGCTACACCTTC
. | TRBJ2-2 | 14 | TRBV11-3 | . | CASSLGLGTGELFF | TGTGCCAGCAGCTTGGGGCTGGGGACCGGGGAGCTGTTTTTT
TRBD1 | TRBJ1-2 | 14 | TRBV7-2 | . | CASSPLEGANGYTF | TGTGCCAGCAGCCCACTTGAGGGGGCGAATGGCTACACCTTC
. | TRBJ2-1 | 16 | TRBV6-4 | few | CASSLRGSGSYNEQFF | TGTGCCAGCAGTCTCCGGGGGAGCGGATCCTACAATGAGCAGTTCTTC
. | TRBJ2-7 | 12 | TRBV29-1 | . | CSVVTQGYEQYF | TGCAGCGTTGTAACGCAGGGATACGAGCAGTACTTC
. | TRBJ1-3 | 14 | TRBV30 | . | CAWSVWGSGNTIYF | TGTGCCTGGAGTGTCTGGGGGTCTGGAAACACCATATATTTT
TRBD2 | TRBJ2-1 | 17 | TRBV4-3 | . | CASSLGKRDKVTGEQFF | TGCGCCAGCAGCCTAGGTAAGCGGGATAAAGTAACGGGGGAGCAGTTCTTC
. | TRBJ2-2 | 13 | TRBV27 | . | CASAELNTGELFF | TGTGCCAGCGCAGAACTTAACACCGGGGAGCTGTTTTTT
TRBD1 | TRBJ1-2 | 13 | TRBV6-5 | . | CASRGSGGYGYTF | TGTGCCAGCAGAGGATCAGGGGGATATGGCTACACCTTC
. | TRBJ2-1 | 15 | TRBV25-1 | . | CASSDYTGSYNEQFF | TGTGCCAGCAGTGATTATACGGGCTCCTACAATGAGCAGTTCTTC
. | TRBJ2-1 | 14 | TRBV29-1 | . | CSVDSQSSYNEQFF | TGCAGCGTCGACTCCCAAAGCTCCTACAATGAGCAGTTCTTC
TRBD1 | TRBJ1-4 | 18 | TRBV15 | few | CATRRIEKDRVWVEKLFF | TGTGCCACCAGGAGGATCGAGAAGGACAGGGTTTGGGTTGAAAAACTGTTTTTT
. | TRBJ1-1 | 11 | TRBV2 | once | CASRPETEAFF | TGTGCCAGCAGGCCCGAGACTGAAGCTTTCTTT
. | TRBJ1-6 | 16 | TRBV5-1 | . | CASSLSATGWDSPLHF | TGCGCCAGCAGCTTGTCCGCGACGGGCTGGGATTCACCCCTCCACTTT
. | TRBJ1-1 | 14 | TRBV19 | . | CASSQEGPGTEAFF | TGTGCCAGTAGTCAAGAGGGCCCGGGGACTGAAGCTTTCTTT
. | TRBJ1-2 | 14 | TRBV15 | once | CATSRYREFYGYTF | TGTGCCACCAGCAGATACCGGGAATTCTATGGCTACACCTTC
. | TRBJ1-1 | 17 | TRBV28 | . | CASTLAQGPIMNTEAFF | TGTGCCAGCACCCTCGCGCAGGGTCCAATAATGAACACTGAAGCTTTCTTT
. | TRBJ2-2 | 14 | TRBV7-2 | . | CASSYGTDTGELFF | TGTGCCAGCAGCTACGGGACGGACACCGGGGAGCTGTTTTTT
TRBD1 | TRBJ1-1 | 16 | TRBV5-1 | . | CASRQYRTGGNTEAFF | TGCGCCAGCAGACAATACCGGACAGGCGGGAACACTGAAGCTTTCTTT
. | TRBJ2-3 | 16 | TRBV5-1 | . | CASSSSGRGRTDTQYF | TGCGCCAGCAGCTCCAGTGGGCGGGGACGTACAGATACGCAGTATTTT
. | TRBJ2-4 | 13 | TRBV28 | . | CASSWQGGNIQYF | TGTGCCAGCAGTTGGCAGGGCGGTAACATTCAGTACTTC
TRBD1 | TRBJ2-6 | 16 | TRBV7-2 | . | CASSLGQGPGANVLTF | TGTGCCAGCAGCTTAGGACAGGGGCCCGGGGCCAACGTCCTGACTTTC
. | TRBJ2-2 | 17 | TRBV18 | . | CASSPALGGPNTGELFF | TGTGCCAGCTCACCGGCCTTGGGGGGCCCTAACACCGGGGAGCTGTTTTTT
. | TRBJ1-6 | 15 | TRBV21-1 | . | CASSKEYRELSPLHF | TGTGCCAGCAGCAAAGAATACAGGGAACTTTCACCCCTCCACTTT
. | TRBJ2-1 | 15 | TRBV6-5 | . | CASSQGGVDYNEQFF | TGTGCCAGCAGTCAGGGGGGGGTAGACTACAATGAGCAGTTCTTC
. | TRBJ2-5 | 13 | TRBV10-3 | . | CAISVGEGETQYF | TGTGCCATCAGTGTGGGGGAAGGAGAGACCCAGTACTTC
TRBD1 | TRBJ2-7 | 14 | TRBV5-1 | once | CASSLQGAYYEQYF | TGCGCCAGCAGCTTGCAGGGGGCCTACTACGAGCAGTACTTC
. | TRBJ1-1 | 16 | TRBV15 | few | CATSRDLPGMNTEAFF | TGTGCCACCAGCAGAGATTTGCCAGGAATGAACACTGAAGCTTTCTTT
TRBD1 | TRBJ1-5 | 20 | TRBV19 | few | CASTTVTTGRPPTRGQPQHF | TGTGCCAGTACCACTGTTACGACAGGGCGACCTCCTACGCGGGGTCAGCCCCAGCATTTT